This T cell receptor beta chain was documented in a study of shared clonotypes between healthy human individuals. Findings and limits, study-wide: Generation probabilities of non-shared clonotypes were lower (relative to those shared by all four donors). Genetic and exposure-history diversity was limited by the small donor number. Naive CD4 clonotypes were shared across several donors at about 5%.

The repertoire was sequenced with immunoSEQ multiplex PCR; TCRdb's copy has only in-frame clones and lacks some. The table shows 300,000 to 400,000 clones, with over 70% occurring only once. With respect to this clone: Its matching antigen is unknown. The same CDR3 can be traced to other DNA sequences in this sample.

The CDR3 is made up of 15 amino acids. The germline gives CDR1 LNHDA, CDR2 SQIVND (reference sequence). V lost 5 bases to trimming and J lost 4 bases; unmatched junction nucleotides: 2. Sequencing input: memory CD4+ T cells sorted from blood. The subset was: CD45RA-negative fraction. This clonotype was sampled from a man younger than 45 in good health. The V gene is TRBV19, the J gene TRBJ2-3, with 14 bases lining up with TRBD2. CDR3 residues: CASSRLAGGPDTQYF. The CDR3 DNA reads TGTGCCAGTAGTCGACTAGCGGGAGGGCCAGATACGCAGTATTTT.